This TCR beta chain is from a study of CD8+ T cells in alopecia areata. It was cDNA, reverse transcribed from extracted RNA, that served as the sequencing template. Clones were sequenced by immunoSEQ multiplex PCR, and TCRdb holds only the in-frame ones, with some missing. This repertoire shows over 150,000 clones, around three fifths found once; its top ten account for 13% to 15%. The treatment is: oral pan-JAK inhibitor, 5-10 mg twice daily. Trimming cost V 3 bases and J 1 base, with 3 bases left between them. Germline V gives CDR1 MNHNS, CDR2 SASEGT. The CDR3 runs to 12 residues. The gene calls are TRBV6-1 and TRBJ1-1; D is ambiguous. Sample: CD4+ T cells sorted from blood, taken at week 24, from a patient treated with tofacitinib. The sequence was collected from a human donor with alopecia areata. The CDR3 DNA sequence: TGTGCCAGCAGTGAGCCGAACACTGAAGCTTTCTTT. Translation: CASSEPNTEAFF.